This T cell receptor beta chain was observed in a study of T-cell memory formation after mild COVID-19 (TCRdb year 2021). Background for the entire study: TCR sequence clusters from the two donors were found to be largely donor specific. In two donors, T-cell clones that expanded and contracted after mild COVID-19 were tracked by sequencing TCRalpha and TCRbeta repertoires over time. Two young, previously healthy adult volunteers, one female and one male, were included in the cohort. Overall results and qualifications from the work: From day 15 to 85, contracting clones showed balanced CD4/CD8 phenotypes, whereas a second wave of clones that expanded from day 15 to 37 leaned towards CD4+. The detection of some responding clones in pre-infection memory suggests that pre-existing cross-reactive memory T cells joined the SARS-CoV-2 response. Contracting CD4+ clones were located mainly in the CM and EM memory subsets, whereas CD8+ clones were found to be enriched in EMRA. The second-wave clones that peaked on day 37 were not confirmed to be SARS-CoV-2 specific. The study covered only two mild cases, and larger cohorts including severe cases with pre-infection samples were considered necessary.

Ficoll-Paque density gradient centrifugation was used to isolate PBMCs. Its CDR3 holds 15 amino acids, cysteine through phenylalanine. Only the CDR3 part of the read is kept: 45 bases, read in frame from the first base. Here V drops 0 bases and J drops 4 bases, and the junction holds 6 bases not matched to any gene. The CDR1 and CDR2 encoded by the germline V gene are SGHAT and FQNNGV. There are a few counts of this clonotype. Its specific antigen is unknown. Nothing much larger sits one base from this clone, and base qualities are not available. Sequencing took place on an Illumina NovaSeq 6000. Using 5'RACE with constant-segment primers, TCRalpha and TCRbeta cDNA libraries were constructed, with sample barcodes and unique molecular identifiers added in the process. RNA was extracted from every sample with Trizol reagent. Libraries were amplified in two PCR steps, with a second sample barcode and Illumina TruSeq adapters added in the second step. The libraries were sequenced on an Illumina NovaSeq using 2 x 150 bp paired-end reads. Under the source paper's analysis protocol: Reads were demultiplexed and collapsed into UMI-guided consensus sequences with migec v1.2.7. Using mixcr v2.1.11, UMI consensuses were aligned to TRA and TRB V and J templates and then assembled into clonotypes. Expanded or contracted clonotypes were those called significant by both edgeR and NoisET, with noise models trained on biological replicates. edgeR calls used a false discovery rate-adjusted p below 0.01 and a log2 fold-change threshold of 1. As an exploratory analysis of dynamics, max-normalized trajectories of the 1000 most abundant clonotypes were examined with PCA combined with hierarchical clustering. Each responding clone was given a CD4 or CD8 phenotype based on the CD4+ and CD8+ repertoires, which had been sequenced separately. The public reads were reanalyzed by TCRdb: fastp trimming at Q25, MiXCR alignment, in-frame beta chains only. Merged by CDR3 protein, the rows form single entries marked with the most common genes and DNA. The V and J calls reflect TCRdb's pipeline rather than the authors' work. A total of roughly 190,000 distinct CDR3 sequences appear in this sample, approximately 20% of them only once. The ten largest clones capture 2% to 3% of the sample.

The sequenced sample consisted of PBMCs or a T cell subset sorted from them (not recorded which). The source of this sequence is an adult woman who had mild COVID-19 (a few samples of this study predate the infection). The sample titles of this study are shuffled in the database, so cell type and time point are left out; the donor was told from shared clones. This chain joins TRBV11-2 to TRBJ2-7; 7 central bases correspond to TRBD2. In nucleotide form, the sequence is TGTGCCAGCAGCTTAGAAAGGCTAGCGGTATACGAGCAGTACTTC. Its protein is CASSLERLAVYEQYF.